A single sample is the source of the 29 T cell receptor beta chains below, sequenced in a study of shared clonotypes between healthy human individuals. Clones were sequenced by immunoSEQ multiplex PCR, and TCRdb holds only the in-frame ones, with some missing. This table has 2,100,000 or so clones, more than 90% appearing once. What was sequenced was naive CD4+ T cells sorted from blood. Subset in this sample: CD45RA+ positively selected. All receptors come from a man aged 18 to 30 in good health.

This clone was recorded once. The chain recombines TRBV9 with TRBJ1-1, with a tentative D call TRBD1 (5 bases). In germline, CDR1 is SGDLS, CDR2 YYNGEE. The CDR3 length is 14 residues. Between the trimmed V and J ends, which lost 2 bases and 1 base, there was a span of 9 bases. CDR3 residues: CASSVTGANTEAFF. Here the CDR3 DNA reads TGTGCCAGCAGCGTCACAGGCGCGAACACTGAAGCTTTCTTT.

The V gene is TRBV5-8, the J gene TRBJ1-1; D is perhaps TRBD1 (6 bases). The V gene lost 4 bases and the J gene lost 9 bases, with 13 bases spanning the gap. CDR1 and CDR2 from the germline V gene are SGHTS and YDEGEE. This CDR3 spans 12 amino acids. The CDR3 DNA reads as TGTGCCAGCAGCCGGGACATAACCAAAGCTTTCTTT. It encodes CASSRDITKAFF.

The chain joins TRBV5-4 to TRBJ1-1; D may be TRBD1 (6 bases). CDR1 is SGHNT, CDR2 YYREEE, per germline (reference sequence). The CDR3 sequence is 15 residues long. V was pared by 0 bases and J by 6 bases, with 15 bases between. The chain's CDR3 is CASSLGTVISPEAFF. CDR3 coding DNA: TGTGCCAGCAGCTTGGGGACAGTTATTAGCCCTGAAGCTTTCTTT. The full variable domain, its missing parts supplied by reference TRBV5-4 and TRBJ1-1, is ETGVTQSPTHLIKTRGQQVTLRCSSQSGHNTVSWYQQALGQGPQFIFQYYREEENGRGNFPPRFSGLQFPNYSSELNVNALELDDSALYLCASSLGTVISPEAFFGQGTRLTVV.

J is TRBJ1-2 and V is TRBV5-4; the match to TRBD1 covers 7 bases. V shed 3 bases, J shed 9 bases, and the junction held 8 bases outside the gene matches. Germline values: CDR1 SGHNT, CDR2 YYREEE (reference sequence). This CDR3 contains 13 residues. CDR3 nucleotides: TGTGCCAGCAGCTCACCCGACAGGGTGCGCTACACCTTC. It is translated as CASSSPDRVRYTF.

The rearrangement joins TRBV5-8 to TRBJ2-7, with TRBD1 as a possible D gene (6 bases). Germline CDR1 is SGHTS and CDR2 is YDEGEE. Trimming took 7 bases from V and 3 from J, leaving 17 bases between them. The CDR3 is 14 residues long. In DNA form, the CDR3 reads TGTGCCAGCCGACACAGAGGGGGATACTACGAGCAGTACTTC. It codes for CASRHRGGYYEQYF.

This chain links TRBV9 with TRBJ1-6; 11 bases line up with TRBD1. Germline trimming cut 3 bases from V and 7 bases from J; bases unmatched to any gene: 3. The CDR3 loop spans 15 amino acids. Germline loops: CDR1 SGDLS, CDR2 YYNGEE. CDR3 DNA: TGTGCCAGCAGCGAAGGACAGGGGGCCAATTCACCCCTCCACTTT. Protein: CASSEGQGANSPLHF. Based on the CDR3 plus reference TRBV9 and TRBJ1-6, the full variable domain is DSGVTQTPKHLITATGQRVTLRCSPRSGDLSVYWYQQSLDQGLQFLIQYYNGEERAKGNILERFSAQQFPDLHSELNLSSLELGDSALYFCASSEGQGANSPLHFGNGTRLTVT.

In this sample, this clone turned up once. The chain employs TRBV18 and TRBJ2-3; 11 bases are shared with TRBD2. The CDR3 contains 16 residues. V shed 3 bases, J shed 6 bases, and the junction held 8 bases outside the gene matches. The germline V gene has CDR1 KGHSH and CDR2 LQKENI. The CDR3 sequence is CASSPLAGGAQDTQYF. The CDR3 DNA reads TGTGCCAGCTCACCCCTAGCGGGGGGTGCCCAGGATACGCAGTATTTT.

This clone was detected only once. V usage is TRBV11-2 and J usage is TRBJ1-6, with 9 bases aligning to TRBD1. Germline CDR1 SGHAT, CDR2 FQNNGV. V lost 2 bases and J lost 10; bases outside the gene matches: 6. The CDR3 consists of 15 residues. The CDR3 DNA follows: TGTGCCAGCAGCTTACAAGGACAGGGGCGATCACCCCTCCACTTT. It specifies CASSLQGQGRSPLHF.

The genes are TRBV7-2 and TRBJ2-5; no definite D call. This CDR3 has 14 amino acids. Germline V gene sequence: CDR1 SGHTA, CDR2 FQGNSA. The germline V and J ends were trimmed by 3 bases and 4 bases, with 12 bases remaining between them. The CDR3 bases are TGTGCCAGCAGCTTCCAGGTCGGCAGAGAGACCCAGTACTTC. This codes for CASSFQVGRETQYF.

The V gene is TRBV29-1, the J gene TRBJ2-5, with D perhaps TRBD1 (6 bases). Germline CDR1 reads SQVTM; CDR2 reads ANQGSEA. CDR3 length: 12 amino acids. Trimming removed 8 bases at V and 5 bases at J, with 15 bases between. CDR3 protein: CSILQGGETQYF. CDR3 nucleotide sequence: TGCAGCATTTTACAGGGTGGGGAGACCCAGTACTTC. Combining the CDR3 with reference TRBV29-1 and TRBJ2-5 gives the whole variable domain SAVISQKPSRDICQRGTSLTIQCQVDSQVTMMFWYRQQPGQSLTLIATANQGSEATYESGFVIDKFPISRPNLTFSTLTVSNMSPEDSSIYLCSILQGGETQYFGPGTRLLVL.

The chain uses TRBV6-4 and TRBJ1-5, with D perhaps matching TRBD1 (6 bases). This CDR3 has 14 amino acids. The germline V gene encodes CDR1 MRHNA and CDR2 SNTAGT. Between the trimmed V and J ends, which lost 5 bases and 7 bases, there was a span of 15 bases. The CDR3 DNA is TGTGCCAGCAGTCCGGAGGGGGTAGGGCAGCCCCAGCATTTT. Protein sequence: CASSPEGVGQPQHF.

The chain couples TRBV9 to TRBJ2-6; D gene uncertain. This CDR3 contains 15 residues. V lost 2 bases, J lost 0 bases, and 6 bases lay in between. Germline CDR1 is SGDLS and CDR2 is YYNGEE. The CDR3 sequence: CASSVDGSGANVLTF. The CDR3 nucleotides are TGTGCCAGCAGCGTCGACGGCTCTGGGGCCAACGTCCTGACTTTC.

In its sample, this clone was seen once. CDR3 sequence: CASSEWGRGQPQHF. In DNA, the CDR3 is TGTGCCAGCAGTGAGTGGGGCCGGGGTCAGCCCCAGCATTTT. The genes are TRBV2 and TRBJ1-5; TRBD1 might be the D (5 bases). The germline V and J ends were trimmed by 3 bases and 6 bases, with 12 bases remaining between them. The CDR3 runs 14 residues. Looked up from germline, CDR1 is SNHLY and CDR2 is FYNNEI.

The chain is built from TRBV12-5 and TRBJ2-1, with 8 bases aligning to TRBD1. Germline lookup yields CDR1 LGHNT and CDR2 FRNRAP. The CDR3 loop spans 19 amino acids. The trim removed 1 base at V and 0 bases at J, leaving 11 bases unmatched. CDR3 region: CASGLARQGYMGSYNEQFF. CDR3 nucleotide sequence: TGTGCTAGTGGTTTGGCAAGACAGGGGTACATGGGCTCCTACAATGAGCAGTTCTTC.

This clone was counted once. The V and J genes are TRBV19 and TRBJ2-1; D unclear. CDR1 is LNHDA and CDR2 is SQIVND in the germline V gene (reference sequence). V lost 6 bases and J lost 4, with 16 bases in between. This CDR3 is 15 amino acids long. The DNA of the CDR3 is TGTGCCAGTAGGGAAGACGATTACCTGTACAATGAGCAGTTCTTC. Amino acid sequence: CASREDDYLYNEQFF.

This sequence joins TRBV5-1 and TRBJ1-4; perhaps TRBD1 as D (6 bases). The CDR3 runs 15 residues. Germline V gene sequence: CDR1 SGHRS, CDR2 YFSETQ. Trimming left V 4 bases short and J 7 bases short, with 17 bases between. The CDR3 nucleotides are TGCGCCAGCAGCGCGCTAGGGGGGGCGGCTGAAAAACTGTTTTTT. Translated: CASSALGGAAEKLFF.

This chain joins TRBV6-5 and TRBJ1-2; a possible D gene is TRBD1 (6 bases). CDR1 and CDR2 from the germline V gene are MNHEY and SVGAGI. This CDR3 spans 14 amino acids. Trimming pared 10 bases from V and 8 bases from J, leaving 23 bases between. The chain's CDR3 is CATLRGGRQGGYTF. The CDR3 nucleotides are TGTGCCACCCTAAGAGGGGGGAGGCAGGGGGGCTACACCTTC.

The rearrangement uses TRBV10-3 and TRBJ2-7; D uncertain. From germline, CDR1 is ENHRY and CDR2 SYGVKD. The CDR3 spans 14 residues. The V end was cut by 3 bases, the J end by 2 bases, with 11 bases between. CDR3 sequence: CAISDVPSAYEQYF. For the CDR3, the DNA is TGTGCCATCAGTGATGTGCCGTCGGCCTACGAGCAGTACTTC.

As regards this clone: Other DNA sequences of this sample code for an identical CDR3. The chain uses TRBV29-1 and TRBJ1-1; D is uncertain. The V end lost 4 bases, the J end lost 1 base, and 4 bases lay between the germline ends. Germline-derived CDR1 and CDR2 are SQVTM and ANQGSEA. The CDR3 length is 11 residues. DNA of the CDR3: TGCAGCGTTGGCGAGAACACTGAAGCTTTCTTT. Translation gives CSVGENTEAFF.

CDR3 sequence: CASSLVASTLTF. In DNA form, the CDR3 reads TGTGCCAGCAGCTTGGTTGCCTCTACTCTCACCTTC. The chain is built from TRBV5-4 and TRBJ1-2; the D is unclear. Trimming shortened V by 0 bases and J by 13 bases, and 13 bases separated the two germline ends. This CDR3 has 12 amino acids. Germline V lookup: CDR1 SGHNT, CDR2 YYREEE (reference sequence). Using reference TRBV5-4 and TRBJ1-2 for the parts outside the CDR3, the full variable domain is ETGVTQSPTHLIKTRGQQVTLRCSSQSGHNTVSWYQQALGQGPQFIFQYYREEENGRGNFPPRFSGLQFPNYSSELNVNALELDDSALYLCASSLVASTLTFGSGTRLTVV.

V is TRBV5-6 and J is TRBJ2-7; TRBD1 might be the D (5 bases). The V and J ends lost 0 bases and 3 bases respectively, with 13 bases between them. Germline V gene lookup returns CDR1 SGHDT and CDR2 YYEEEE. The CDR3 is 15 amino acids. CDR3 coding DNA: TGTGCCAGCAGCTTGGTCGGAGAGGACATCTACGAGCAGTACTTC. Protein sequence: CASSLVGEDIYEQYF.

This clone was counted once. V is TRBV6-1 and J is TRBJ2-5, with D perhaps matching TRBD2 (6 bases). CDR3 length: 13 residues. Trimming took 6 bases from V and 5 from J, leaving 13 bases between them. Per the germline V gene, CDR1 is MNHNS and CDR2 is SASEGT. DNA for the CDR3: TGTGCCAGCAGCTTGGGAGGACTTGAGACCCAGTACTTC. This sequence encodes CASSLGGLETQYF.

This rearrangement joins TRBV7-9 to TRBJ2-7; a possible D gene is TRBD2 (6 bases). This CDR3 is built from 14 residues. V was pared by 7 bases and J by 7 bases, with 20 bases between. From germline, CDR1 is SEHNR and CDR2 FQNEAQ (reference sequence). In DNA, the CDR3 is TGTGCCAGCAACATGGTTGGAGGGCCGGGGGAGCAGTACTTC. It translates to CASNMVGGPGEQYF.

The chain links TRBV12-5 to TRBJ2-5; maybe TRBD2 (5 bases). V was cut by 0 bases and J by 0 bases, with 20 bases left in between. The CDR3 is made up of 19 amino acids. CDR1 and CDR2 from the germline V gene are LGHNT and FRNRAP. In DNA, the CDR3 is TGTGCTAGTGGTTTGGTACTGAGCGGCTCCCTAAGGTACCAAGAGACCCAGTACTTC. Encoded protein: CASGLVLSGSLRYQETQYF.

The CDR3 coding sequence is TGTGCCAGCAGTGAAGGGAGAAGGCAGGGGGCGTGGGGCTACACCTTC. Translated: CASSEGRRQGAWGYTF. The chain combines TRBV6-1 with TRBJ1-2; the match to TRBD1 covers 8 bases. Per germline, CDR1 MNHNS and CDR2 SASEGT. The V segment lost 1 base and the J segment 8 bases; nucleotides outside the gene matches: 12. There are 16 residues in the CDR3.

Concerning this clone itself: Other nucleotide sequences in the sample specify the same CDR3. The rearrangement joins TRBV18 to TRBJ2-7; D gene uncertain. V lost 3 bases to trimming and J lost 0 bases, with 3 bases between them. This CDR3 comprises 12 residues. Germline V lookup: CDR1 KGHSH, CDR2 LQKENI. The CDR3 DNA sequence: TGTGCCAGCTCACCTCGCTCCTACGAGCAGTACTTC. Translating gives CASSPRSYEQYF.

This clone came up once. The CDR3 DNA reads TGTGCCACCAGCAGAACGCGACTGCCGAGCTCCTATAATTCACCCCTCCACTTT. Its protein is CATSRTRLPSSYNSPLHF. The gene calls are TRBV15 and TRBJ1-6; D call uncertain. CDR3 size: 18 residues. The germline V gene encodes CDR1 LNHNV and CDR2 YYDKDF (reference sequence). The germline V and J ends were trimmed by 2 bases and 0 bases, with 14 bases remaining between them.

This chain uses TRBV2 with TRBJ2-7; D gene ambiguous. Trimming left V 7 bases short and J 0 bases short, with 10 bases between. This CDR3 has 13 residues. CDR1 and CDR2 (germline): SNHLY, FYNNEI. The CDR3 DNA is TGTGCCAGCATGGCAACCTTCTCCTACGAGCAGTACTTC. Translating it yields CASMATFSYEQYF.

V usage is TRBV6-1 and J usage is TRBJ2-7; D call uncertain. The germline V gene has CDR1 MNHNS and CDR2 SASEGT. The CDR3 contains 13 residues. Trimming shortened V by 4 bases and J by 4 bases, and 11 bases separated the two germline ends. The CDR3 spells CASSAAAQYEQYF. In nucleotides, the CDR3 is TGTGCCAGCAGTGCAGCAGCGCAGTACGAGCAGTACTTC.